Listed below are T cell receptor beta chains from one sample, sequenced in a study of PD-1 and CTLA-4 blockade in melanoma. TCRdb's copy holds only in-frame clones and misses some; the assay was immunoSEQ multiplex PCR. Among roughly 30,000 clones listed, approximately 90% were seen once. This specimen was CD8+ T cells from peripheral blood, taken from a patient given anti-PD-1 treatment. These receptors were collected from a human donor with melanoma. CDR3s include the opening cysteine and the closing phenylalanine or tryptophan. Fields, in order: D gene, clone size, J gene, V gene, CDR3 DNA, CDR3 protein. A D gene is named only where the DNA matches it firmly. Rows give clone size only sometimes, using once, few, many, or a class for an expanded clone.

>NA|NA|TRBJ2-7|TRBV12-3/TRBV12-4
TGTGCCAGCACCTGGAGGGGCTACGAGCAGTACTTC
CASTWRGYEQYF
>TRBD2|once|TRBJ2-3|TRBV11-2
TGTGCCAGCAGCTCCCCCGGACTAGCGGGAGTATCAGATACGCAGTATTTT
CASSSPGLAGVSDTQYF
>NA|NA|TRBJ1-1|TRBV7-8
TGTGCCAGCAGCTTAGACAGTTCATCGAACACTGAAGCTTTCTTT
CASSLDSSSNTEAFF
>NA|NA|TRBJ1-3|TRBV10-2
TGCGCCAGCAGTGACCTCGACATGACGGGAAACACCATATATTTT
CASSDLDMTGNTIYF
>NA|NA|TRBJ2-5|TRBV7-2
TGTGCCAGCAGCCATGGGGCGGGCGGATACCAAGAGACCCAGTACTTC
CASSHGAGGYQETQYF
>NA|NA|TRBJ1-1|TRBV6-2/TRBV6-3
TGTGCCAGCAGTTACTCGGGGCCGGGATACACTGAAGCTTTCTTT
CASSYSGPGYTEAFF
>NA|NA|TRBJ2-1|TRBV7-8
TGTGCCAGCAGCTTTGAAGTGGATGAGCAGTTCTTC
CASSFEVDEQFF
>NA|NA|TRBJ1-2|TRBV28
TGTGCCAGCAGTTTCGGCGCTTGGGTTGGCTACACCTTC
CASSFGAWVGYTF
>TRBD2|NA|TRBJ2-1|TRBV30
TGTGCCTGGATCCCAGCGGGAGTAATTAATGAGCAGTTCTTC
CAWIPAGVINEQFF
>TRBD2|NA|TRBJ2-7|TRBV10-2
TGCGCCACCGAGGGGACTAGCGGGGAGCAGTACTTC
CATEGTSGEQYF
>NA|NA|TRBJ2-1|TRBV2
TGTGCCAGCAGCGACCTCTTCCAGGGATACAATGAGCAGTTCTTC
CASSDLFQGYNEQFF
>NA|NA|TRBJ1-1|TRBV19
TGTGCCAGTAGTATGGATGGCTGGAACACTGAAGCTTTCTTT
CASSMDGWNTEAFF
>TRBD1|NA|TRBJ2-3|TRBV5-4
TGTGCCAGCAGCTTGGACAGGGGTACGGATACGCAGTATTTT
CASSLDRGTDTQYF
>TRBD1|NA|TRBJ1-2|TRBV4-1
TGCGCCAGCAGCCAAGGGTTATCCGGGACAGGGCTCGGCTATGGCTACACCTTC
CASSQGLSGTGLGYGYTF
>TRBD2|NA|TRBJ2-7|TRBV6-5
TGTGCCAGCGTCGGGACTAGCGGGAGCGGCGACGAGCAGTACTTC
CASVGTSGSGDEQYF
>NA|NA|TRBJ2-7|TRBV20-1
TGCAGTGCTAGAGGTCGCCCCGGGCAGTACTTC
CSARGRPGQYF